Here is one T cell receptor (beta chain) with its context. Its antigen is currently unknown. The data originate from a study of OX40 agonist ivuxolimab in advanced cancers. Study summary: Cohort: 80% to 85% men, mean age 60, aged about 23 to 79.

Using immunoSEQ multiplex PCR, the repertoire was profiled, and TCRdb retains in-frame clones only, with some absent. Of some 26,000 clones in the sample, roughly four fifths were seen once. Findings and limits, study-wide: CD8+ T cells were the subset that, on average, had more expanded clones than CD4+.

CDR3 length: 15 residues. Germline CDR1 is SGDLS and CDR2 is YYNGEE. V was clipped by 1 base and J by 2 bases; unmatched bases: 4. This clonotype was obtained from an adult with an advanced solid tumor such as melanoma, head and neck, liver or kidney cancer. Sequencing was performed on CD4+ or CD8+ T cells sorted from blood, taken in a trial of the OX40 agonist ivuxolimab. The chain links TRBV9 to TRBJ2-3; 7 bases are shared with TRBD1. The CDR3: CASSVPGTATDTQYF. DNA of the CDR3: TGTGCCAGCAGCGTACCTGGGACAGCCACAGATACGCAGTATTTT.